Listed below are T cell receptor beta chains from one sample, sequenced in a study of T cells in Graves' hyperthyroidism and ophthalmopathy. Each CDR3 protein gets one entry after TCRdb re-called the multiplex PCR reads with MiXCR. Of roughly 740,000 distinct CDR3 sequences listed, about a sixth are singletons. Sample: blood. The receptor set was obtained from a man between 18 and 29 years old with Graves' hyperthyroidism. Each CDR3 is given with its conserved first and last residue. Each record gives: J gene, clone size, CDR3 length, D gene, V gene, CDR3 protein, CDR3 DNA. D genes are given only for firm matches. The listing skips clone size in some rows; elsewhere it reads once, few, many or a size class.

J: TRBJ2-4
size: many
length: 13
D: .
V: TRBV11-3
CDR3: CASSIDRRNIQYF
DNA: TGTGCCAGCAGCATCGACAGGAGAAACATTCAGTACTTC

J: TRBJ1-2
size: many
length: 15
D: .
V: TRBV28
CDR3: CASSPHGGLNYGYTF
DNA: TGTGCCAGCAGTCCCCACGGGGGATTGAACTATGGCTACACCTTC

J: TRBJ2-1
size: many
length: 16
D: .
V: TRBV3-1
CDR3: CASSPPKGGTYNEQFF
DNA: TGTGCCAGCAGCCCCCCTAAGGGCGGGACCTACAATGAGCAGTTCTTC

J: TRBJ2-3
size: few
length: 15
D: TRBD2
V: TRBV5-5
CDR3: CASSSVAGVADTQYF
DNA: TGTGCCAGCAGCTCCGTAGCGGGAGTGGCAGATACGCAGTATTTT

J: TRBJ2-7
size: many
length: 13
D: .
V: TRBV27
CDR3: CASRPQSAGEQYF
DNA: TGTGCCAGCAGACCTCAATCGGCTGGTGAGCAGTACTTC

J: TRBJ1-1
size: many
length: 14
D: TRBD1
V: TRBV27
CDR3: CASSLNRGRTEAFF
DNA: TGTGCCAGCAGTTTAAACAGGGGGAGGACTGAAGCTTTCTTT

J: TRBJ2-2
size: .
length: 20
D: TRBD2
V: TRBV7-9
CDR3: CASSHQPGLAGGPNTGELFF
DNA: TGTGCCAGCAGCCACCAGCCGGGACTAGCGGGAGGACCGAACACCGGGGAGCTGTTTTTT

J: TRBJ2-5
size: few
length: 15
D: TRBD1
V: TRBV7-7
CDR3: CASSTGQGTQETQYF
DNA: TGTGCTAGCAGCACGGGACAGGGTACCCAAGAGACCCAGTACTTC

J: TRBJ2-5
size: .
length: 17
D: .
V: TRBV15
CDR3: CATSRDTGGGVWETQYF
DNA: TGTGCCACCAGCAGGGACACCGGAGGGGGGGTGTGGGAGACCCAGTACTTC

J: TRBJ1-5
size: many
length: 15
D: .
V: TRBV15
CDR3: CATSRVTDSNQPQHF
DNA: TGTGCCACCAGCAGAGTTACGGATAGCAATCAGCCCCAGCATTTT

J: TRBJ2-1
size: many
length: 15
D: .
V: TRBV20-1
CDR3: CSARDMGGTYNEQFF
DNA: TGCAGTGCTAGAGATATGGGGGGAACCTACAATGAGCAGTTCTTC

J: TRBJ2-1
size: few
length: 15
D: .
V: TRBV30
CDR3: CAWSYGGGGRNEQFF
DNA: TGTGCCTGGAGCTACGGGGGCGGGGGAAGAAATGAGCAGTTCTTC

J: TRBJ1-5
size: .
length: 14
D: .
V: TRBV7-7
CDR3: CASSQDRRGQPQHF
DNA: TGTGCCAGCAGCCAAGACAGGAGGGGACAGCCCCAGCATTTT

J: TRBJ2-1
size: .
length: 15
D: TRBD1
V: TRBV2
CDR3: CASARQGSAYNEQFF
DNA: TGTGCCAGCGCGAGACAGGGTTCAGCCTACAATGAGCAGTTCTTC

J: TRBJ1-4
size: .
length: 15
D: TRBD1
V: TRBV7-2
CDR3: CASSRDRGSLEKLFF
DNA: TGTGCCAGCAGCCGGGACAGGGGGTCTCTTGAAAAACTGTTTTTT

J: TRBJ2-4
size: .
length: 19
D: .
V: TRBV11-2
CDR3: CASSLVYKGRVLAKNIQYF
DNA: TGTGCCAGCAGCTTAGTGTATAAGGGGCGTGTACTAGCCAAAAACATTCAGTACTTC

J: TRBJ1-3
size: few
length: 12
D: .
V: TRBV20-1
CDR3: CSAKDPGNTIYF
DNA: TGCAGTGCTAAGGACCCTGGAAACACCATATATTTT

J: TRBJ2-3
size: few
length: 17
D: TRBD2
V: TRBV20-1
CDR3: CSARGALGLAGGDTQYF
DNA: TGCAGTGCTAGGGGGGCCCTGGGACTAGCGGGAGGAGATACGCAGTATTTT

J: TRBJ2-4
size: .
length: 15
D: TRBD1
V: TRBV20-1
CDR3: CSARVTGGEGGIQYF
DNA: TGCAGTGCTAGGGTCACAGGGGGCGAAGGCGGCATTCAGTACTTC

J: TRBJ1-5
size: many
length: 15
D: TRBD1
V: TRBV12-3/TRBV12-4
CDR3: CASSWTGSVRQPQHF
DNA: TGTGCCAGCAGCTGGACAGGGTCGGTTCGTCAGCCCCAGCATTTT

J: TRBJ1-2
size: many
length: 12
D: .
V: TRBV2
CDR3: CASGDRNYGYTF
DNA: TGTGCCAGCGGAGACAGAAACTATGGCTACACCTTC

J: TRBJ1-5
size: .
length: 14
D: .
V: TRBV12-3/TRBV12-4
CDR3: CASSFWGRNQPQHF
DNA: TGTGCCAGCAGTTTTTGGGGCCGCAATCAGCCCCAGCATTTT

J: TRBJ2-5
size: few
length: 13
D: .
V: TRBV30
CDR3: CAWSVGGWETQYF
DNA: TGTGCCTGGAGTGTCGGGGGTTGGGAGACCCAGTACTTC

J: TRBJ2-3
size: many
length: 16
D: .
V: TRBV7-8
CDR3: CASSGRTGDFTDTQYF
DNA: TGTGCCAGCAGCGGACGTACAGGCGACTTCACAGATACGCAGTATTTT

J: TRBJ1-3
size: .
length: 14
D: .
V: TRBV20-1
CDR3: CSARDAIIGNTIYF
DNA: TGCAGTGCTAGAGACGCCATCATTGGAAACACCATATATTTT

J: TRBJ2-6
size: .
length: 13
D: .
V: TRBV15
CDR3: CATSRFGANVLTF
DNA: TGTGCCACCAGCAGGTTTGGGGCCAACGTCCTGACTTTC

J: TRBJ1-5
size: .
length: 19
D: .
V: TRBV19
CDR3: CASSIVASRGGRGNQPQHF
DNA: TGTGCCAGTAGTATAGTGGCATCGAGGGGTGGGCGAGGCAATCAGCCCCAGCATTTT

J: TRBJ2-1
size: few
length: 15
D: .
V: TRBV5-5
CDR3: CASSLVRSAYNEQFF
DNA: TGTGCCAGCAGCTTGGTAAGGTCCGCCTACAATGAGCAGTTCTTC

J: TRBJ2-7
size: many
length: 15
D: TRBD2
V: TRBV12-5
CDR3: CASGLNPSGAYEQYF
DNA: TGTGCTAGTGGTTTGAACCCTAGCGGAGCTTACGAGCAGTACTTC

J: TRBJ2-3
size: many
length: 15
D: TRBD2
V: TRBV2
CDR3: CASRFTSGSEDTQYF
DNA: TGTGCCAGCAGATTTACTAGCGGGAGTGAAGATACGCAGTATTTT

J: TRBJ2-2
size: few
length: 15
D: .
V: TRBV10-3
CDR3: CAISRQLANTGELFF
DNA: TGTGCCATCAGTCGACAGCTCGCGAACACCGGGGAGCTGTTTTTT